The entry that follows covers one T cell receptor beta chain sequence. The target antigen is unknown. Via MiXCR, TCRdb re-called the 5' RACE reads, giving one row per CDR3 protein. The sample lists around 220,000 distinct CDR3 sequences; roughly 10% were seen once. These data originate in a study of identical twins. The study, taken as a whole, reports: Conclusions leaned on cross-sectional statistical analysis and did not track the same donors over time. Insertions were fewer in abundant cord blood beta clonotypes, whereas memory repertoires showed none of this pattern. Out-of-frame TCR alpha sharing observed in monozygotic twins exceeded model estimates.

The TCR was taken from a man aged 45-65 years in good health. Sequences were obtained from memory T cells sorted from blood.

In nucleotides, the CDR3 is TGTGCCAGCAGCCCAAACGAGCCGCGGAACGAAGGCTACACCTTC. Its protein product is CASSPNEPRNEGYTF. This chain uses TRBV4-2 with TRBJ1-2; D uncertain. The germline gives CDR1 LGHNA, CDR2 YNFKEQ. This CDR3 is built from 15 residues. Trimming removed 4 bases at V and 8 bases at J, with 20 bases between.